The clone carrying this TCR beta chain was detected once. Its matching antigen is unknown. This entry is derived from a study of CD8+CD57+ T cells in acquired aplastic anemia. Study-wide background: Mean DNA quantity obtained from sorted CD4+ and CD8+ cells was 3.2 ug. There were 11 million or so reads, on average, for CD4+ cells from healthy donors. Whole-study findings and limits: Researchers report that twenty-nine CD8+ CDR3 sequences appeared in both patients and controls. Significant differences in CD8+ Simpson's diversity were not observed between patients and controls.

Genomic DNA, serving as template, underwent TCR beta VDJ and CDR3 profiling. TCRdb fed the reads into MiXCR, producing one record per CDR3 protein. The sample has 110,000 or so distinct CDR3 sequences; roughly 51% are singletons. This TCR was sampled from a human donor in good health, serving as a control. The sample was sorted CD4+, CD8+, or CD8+CD57+ T cells (not recorded which) from PBMCs.

CDR3 bases: TGTGCCAGCAGTTATACCCATGGGACAGGGGGGCTCGAGCAGTACTTC. It encodes CASSYTHGTGGLEQYF. This chain uses TRBV25-1 with TRBJ2-7, with 11 nucleotides matching TRBD1. V lost 5 bases and J lost 6; bases outside the gene matches: 12. The CDR3 has 16 amino acids. Germline V lookup: CDR1 MGHDK, CDR2 SYGVNS.